Given below is one T cell receptor (beta chain) in context. What it binds is not known. These data come from a study of T cell repertoires in cytomegalovirus infection. On the study more broadly: From public TCR beta signatures came an indication of both CMV infection and matching HLA type.

Findings of the study overall: The ex vivo response was dominated by HLA-C-restricted CMV-specific TCR beta clonotypes. Totalled public TCR beta family frequency picked out people who carried CMV plus the relevant HLA.

TCRdb passed the reads through MiXCR, listing each CDR3 protein once. The table has 500,000 or so distinct CDR3 sequences, approximately 17% seen once. Germline V gives CDR1 SNHLY, CDR2 FYNNEI. The V gene lost 3 bases and the J gene lost 2 bases, with 17 bases spanning the gap. This CDR3 is built from 16 residues. J is TRBJ2-7 and V is TRBV2; D possibly matches TRBD1 or TRBD2 (5 bases each). This receptor was identified in a human donor in good health (CMV status not recorded). Some clones in this sample may be carry-over from other donors' samples. The sample consisted of CD8+ T cells from PBMCs. The CDR3 nucleotides are TGTGCCAGCAGTGACATGGGGCAGGGAGCCACCTACGAGCAGTACTTC. It translates to CASSDMGQGATYEQYF.